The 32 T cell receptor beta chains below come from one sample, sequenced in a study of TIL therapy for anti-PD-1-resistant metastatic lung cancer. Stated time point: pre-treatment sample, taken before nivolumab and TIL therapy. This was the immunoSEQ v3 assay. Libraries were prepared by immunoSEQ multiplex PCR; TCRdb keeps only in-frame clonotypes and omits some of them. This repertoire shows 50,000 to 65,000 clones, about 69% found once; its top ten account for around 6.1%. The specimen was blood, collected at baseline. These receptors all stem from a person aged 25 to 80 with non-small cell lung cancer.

The CDR3 region is CASTTLRGPYGYTF. Written as DNA, the CDR3 is TGTGCCAGCACCACGTTACGGGGGCCCTATGGCTACACCTTC. This chain links TRBV5-4 with TRBJ1-2; a possible D gene is TRBD1 (6 bases). Trimming removed 6 bases at V and 4 bases at J, with 16 bases between. Looked up from germline, CDR1 is SGHNT and CDR2 is YYREEE (reference sequence). CDR3 length equals 14 residues. The entire variable domain, with the rest obtained from reference TRBV5-4 and TRBJ1-2, is as follows: ETGVTQSPTHLIKTRGQQVTLRCSSQSGHNTVSWYQQALGQGPQFIFQYYREEENGRGNFPPRFSGLQFPNYSSELNVNALELDDSALYLCASTTLRGPYGYTFGSGTRLTVV.

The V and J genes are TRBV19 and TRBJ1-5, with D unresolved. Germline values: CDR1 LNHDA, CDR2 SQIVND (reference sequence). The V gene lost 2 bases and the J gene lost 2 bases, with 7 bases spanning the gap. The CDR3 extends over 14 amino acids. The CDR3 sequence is CASSILLGNQPQHF. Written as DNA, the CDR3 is TGTGCCAGTAGTATACTATTAGGCAATCAGCCCCAGCATTTT.

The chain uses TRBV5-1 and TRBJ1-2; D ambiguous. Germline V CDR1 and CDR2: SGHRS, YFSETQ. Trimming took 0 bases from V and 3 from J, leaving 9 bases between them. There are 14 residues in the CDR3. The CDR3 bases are TGCGCCAGCAGCTTGGTGGGCAGCGACTATGGCTACACCTTC. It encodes CASSLVGSDYGYTF.

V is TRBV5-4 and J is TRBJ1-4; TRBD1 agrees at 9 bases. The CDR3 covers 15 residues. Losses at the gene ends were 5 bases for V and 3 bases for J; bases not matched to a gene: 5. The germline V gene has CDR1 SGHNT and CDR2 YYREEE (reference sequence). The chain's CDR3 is CASSRTGAPNEKLFF. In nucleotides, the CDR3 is TGTGCCAGCAGTAGGACAGGGGCCCCTAATGAAAAACTGTTTTTT.

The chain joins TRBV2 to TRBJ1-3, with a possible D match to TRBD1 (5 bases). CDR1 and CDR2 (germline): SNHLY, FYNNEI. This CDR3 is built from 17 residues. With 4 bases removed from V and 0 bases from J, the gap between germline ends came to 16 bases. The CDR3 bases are TGTGCCAGCAGTGTGGGAGCAGGGTGGCCCTCTGGAAACACCATATATTTT. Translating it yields CASSVGAGWPSGNTIYF.

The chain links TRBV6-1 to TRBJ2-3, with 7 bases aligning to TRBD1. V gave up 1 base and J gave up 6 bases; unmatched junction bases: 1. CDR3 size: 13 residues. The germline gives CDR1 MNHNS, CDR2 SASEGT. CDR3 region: CASSEGQGDTQYF. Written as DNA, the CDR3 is TGTGCCAGCAGTGAAGGACAGGGCGATACGCAGTATTTT.

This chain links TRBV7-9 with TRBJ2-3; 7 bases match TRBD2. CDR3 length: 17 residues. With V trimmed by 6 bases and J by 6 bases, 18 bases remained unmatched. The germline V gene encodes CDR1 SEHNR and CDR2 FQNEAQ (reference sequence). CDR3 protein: CASSPFWGRAVGDTQYF. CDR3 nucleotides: TGTGCCAGCAGTCCCTTTTGGGGGAGGGCCGTTGGGGATACGCAGTATTTT.

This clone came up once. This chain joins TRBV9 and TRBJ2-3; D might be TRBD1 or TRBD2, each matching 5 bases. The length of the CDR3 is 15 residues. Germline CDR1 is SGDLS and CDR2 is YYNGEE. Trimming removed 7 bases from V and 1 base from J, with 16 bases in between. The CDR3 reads CASRPIGARTDTQYF. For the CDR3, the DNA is TGTGCCAGCCGCCCTATCGGGGCTCGCACAGATACGCAGTATTTT.

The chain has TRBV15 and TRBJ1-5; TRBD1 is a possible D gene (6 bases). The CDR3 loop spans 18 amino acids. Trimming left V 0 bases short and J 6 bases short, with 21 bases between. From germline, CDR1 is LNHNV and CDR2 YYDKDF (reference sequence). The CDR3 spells CATSRDSLVGQMGQPQHF. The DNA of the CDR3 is TGTGCCACCAGCAGAGATAGTTTAGTTGGACAGATGGGTCAGCCCCAGCATTTT.

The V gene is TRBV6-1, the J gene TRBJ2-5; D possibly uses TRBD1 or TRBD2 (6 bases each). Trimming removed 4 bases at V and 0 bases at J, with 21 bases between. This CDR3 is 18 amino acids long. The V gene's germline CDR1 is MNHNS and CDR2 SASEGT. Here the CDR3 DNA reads TGTGCCAGCAGTGCCCGCGGGGACATGATAGGGTACCAAGAGACCCAGTACTTC. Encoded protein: CASSARGDMIGYQETQYF.

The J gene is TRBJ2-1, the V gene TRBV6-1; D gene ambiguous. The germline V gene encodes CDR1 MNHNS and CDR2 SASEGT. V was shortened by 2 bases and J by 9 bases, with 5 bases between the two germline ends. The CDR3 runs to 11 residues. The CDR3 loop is CASSEWAEQFF. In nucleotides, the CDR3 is TGTGCCAGCAGTGAATGGGCTGAGCAGTTCTTC.

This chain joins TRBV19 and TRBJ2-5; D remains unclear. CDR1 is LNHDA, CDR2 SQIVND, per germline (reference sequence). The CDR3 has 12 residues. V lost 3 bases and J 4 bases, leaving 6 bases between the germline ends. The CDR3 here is CASSIWGETQYF. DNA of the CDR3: TGTGCCAGTAGTATCTGGGGAGAGACCCAGTACTTC.

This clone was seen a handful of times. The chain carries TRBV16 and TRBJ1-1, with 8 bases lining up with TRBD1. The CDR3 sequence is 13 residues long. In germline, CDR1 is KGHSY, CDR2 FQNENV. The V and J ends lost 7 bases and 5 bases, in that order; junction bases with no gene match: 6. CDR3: CASNRDRGTEAFF. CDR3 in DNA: TGTGCCAGCAACCGAGACAGGGGAACTGAAGCTTTCTTT.

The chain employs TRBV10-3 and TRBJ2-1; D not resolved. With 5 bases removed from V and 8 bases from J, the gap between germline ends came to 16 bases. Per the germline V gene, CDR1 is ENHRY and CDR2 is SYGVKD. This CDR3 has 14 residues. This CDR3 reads CAISHTGPSDEQFF. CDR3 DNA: TGTGCCATCAGTCATACCGGACCAAGCGATGAGCAGTTCTTC.

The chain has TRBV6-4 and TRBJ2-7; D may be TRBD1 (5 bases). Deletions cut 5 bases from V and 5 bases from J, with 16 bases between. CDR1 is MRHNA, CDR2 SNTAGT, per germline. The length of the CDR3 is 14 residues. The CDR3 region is CASSLQEKKNEQYF. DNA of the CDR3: TGTGCCAGCAGTCTACAGGAGAAGAAGAACGAGCAGTACTTC.

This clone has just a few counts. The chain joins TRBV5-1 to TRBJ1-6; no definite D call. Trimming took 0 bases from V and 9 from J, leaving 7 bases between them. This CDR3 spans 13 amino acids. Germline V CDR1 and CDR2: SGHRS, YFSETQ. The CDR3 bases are TGCGCCAGCAGCTTGGAGACGGCTTCACCCCTCCACTTT. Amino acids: CASSLETASPLHF.

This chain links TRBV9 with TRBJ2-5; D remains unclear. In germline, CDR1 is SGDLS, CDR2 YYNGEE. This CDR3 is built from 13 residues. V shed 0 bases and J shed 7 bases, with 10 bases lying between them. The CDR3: CASSVVSVGTQYF. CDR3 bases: TGTGCCAGCAGCGTAGTGTCGGTCGGGACCCAGTACTTC.

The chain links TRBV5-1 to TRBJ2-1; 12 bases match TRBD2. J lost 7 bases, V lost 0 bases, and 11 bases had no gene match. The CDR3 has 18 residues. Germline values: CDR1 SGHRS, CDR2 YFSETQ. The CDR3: CASSLASGRAVFRNEQFF. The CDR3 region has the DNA TGCGCCAGCAGCTTGGCTAGCGGGAGGGCCGTTTTTCGGAATGAGCAGTTCTTC. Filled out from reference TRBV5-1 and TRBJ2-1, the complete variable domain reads KAGVTQTPRYLIKTRGQQVTLSCSPISGHRSVSWYQQTPGQGLQFLFEYFSETQRNKGNFPGRFSGRQFSNSRSEMNVSTLELGDSALYLCASSLASGRAVFRNEQFFGPGTRLTVL.

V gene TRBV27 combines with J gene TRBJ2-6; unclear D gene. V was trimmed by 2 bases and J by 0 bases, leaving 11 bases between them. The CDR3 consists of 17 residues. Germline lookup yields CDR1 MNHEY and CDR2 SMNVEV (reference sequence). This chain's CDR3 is CASSLRTYGSGANVLTF. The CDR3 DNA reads TGTGCCAGCAGTTTAAGGACGTACGGCTCTGGGGCCAACGTCCTGACTTTC.

The CDR3 DNA is TGTGCCAGCAGCTTGTTTCAGGGACCCGGTAACGAGCAGTACTTC. Its protein product is CASSLFQGPGNEQYF. V is TRBV5-6 and J is TRBJ2-7; D may be TRBD1 or TRBD2 (5 bases each). V was trimmed by 1 base and J by 5 bases, leaving 16 bases between them. From germline, CDR1 is SGHDT and CDR2 YYEEEE. There are 15 residues in the CDR3.

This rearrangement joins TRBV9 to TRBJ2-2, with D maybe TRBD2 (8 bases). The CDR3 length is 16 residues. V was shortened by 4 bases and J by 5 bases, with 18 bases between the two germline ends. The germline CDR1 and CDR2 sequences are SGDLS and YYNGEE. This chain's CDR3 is CASSPRGGQLTGELFF. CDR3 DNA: TGTGCCAGCAGCCCTCGGGGGGGACAGCTTACCGGGGAGCTGTTTTTT.

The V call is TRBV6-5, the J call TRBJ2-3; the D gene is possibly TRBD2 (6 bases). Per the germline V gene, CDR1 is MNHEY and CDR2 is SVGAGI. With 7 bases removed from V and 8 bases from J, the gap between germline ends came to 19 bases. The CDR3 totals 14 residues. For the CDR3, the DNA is TGTGCCAGCAAAATACGAGAGGGAGGAGCTACGCAGTATTTT. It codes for CASKIREGGATQYF.

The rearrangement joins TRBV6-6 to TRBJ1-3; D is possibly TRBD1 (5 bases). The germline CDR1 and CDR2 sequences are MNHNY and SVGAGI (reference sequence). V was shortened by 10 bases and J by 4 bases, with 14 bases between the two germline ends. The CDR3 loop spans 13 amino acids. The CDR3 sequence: CATIGDGGNTIYF. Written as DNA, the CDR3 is TGTGCCACGATAGGGGACGGAGGAAACACCATATATTTT.

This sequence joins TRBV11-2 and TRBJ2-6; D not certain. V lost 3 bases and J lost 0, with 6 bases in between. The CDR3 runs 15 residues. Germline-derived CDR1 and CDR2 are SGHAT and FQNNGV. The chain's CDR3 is CASSFQVSGANVLTF. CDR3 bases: TGTGCCAGCAGCTTCCAGGTCTCTGGGGCCAACGTCCTGACTTTC.

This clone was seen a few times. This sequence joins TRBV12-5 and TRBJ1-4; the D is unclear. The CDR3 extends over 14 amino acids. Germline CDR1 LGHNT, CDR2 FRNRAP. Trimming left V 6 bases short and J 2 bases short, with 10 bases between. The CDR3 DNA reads TGTGCTAGTGGCCCCGGTGAGACTAATGAAAAACTGTTTTTT. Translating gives CASGPGETNEKLFF.

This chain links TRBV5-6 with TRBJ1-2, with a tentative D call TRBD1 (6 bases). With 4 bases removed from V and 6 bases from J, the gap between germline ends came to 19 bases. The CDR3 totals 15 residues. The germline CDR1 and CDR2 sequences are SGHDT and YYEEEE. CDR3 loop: CASSTEDRWTDGYTF. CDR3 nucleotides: TGTGCCAGCAGCACAGAAGACAGGTGGACGGATGGCTACACCTTC.

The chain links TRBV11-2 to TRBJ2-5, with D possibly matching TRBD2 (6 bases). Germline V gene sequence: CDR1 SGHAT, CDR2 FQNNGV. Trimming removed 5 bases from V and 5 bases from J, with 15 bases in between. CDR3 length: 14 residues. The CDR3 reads CASSAGTVGETQYF. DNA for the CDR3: TGTGCCAGCAGCGCGGGGACTGTGGGGGAGACCCAGTACTTC.

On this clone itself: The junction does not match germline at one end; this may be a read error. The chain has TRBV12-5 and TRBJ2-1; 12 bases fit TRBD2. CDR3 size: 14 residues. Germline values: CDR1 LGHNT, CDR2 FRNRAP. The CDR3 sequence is CAGGTSGFVNEQFF. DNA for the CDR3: TGTGCTGGTGGGACTAGCGGGTTTGTAAATGAGCAGTTCTTC. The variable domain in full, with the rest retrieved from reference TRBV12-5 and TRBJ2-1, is DARVTQTPRHKVTEMGQEVTMRCQPILGHNTVFWYRQTMMQGLELLAYFRNRAPLDDSGMPKDRFSAEMPDATLATLKIQPSEPRDSAVYFCAGGTSGFVNEQFFGPGTRLTVL.

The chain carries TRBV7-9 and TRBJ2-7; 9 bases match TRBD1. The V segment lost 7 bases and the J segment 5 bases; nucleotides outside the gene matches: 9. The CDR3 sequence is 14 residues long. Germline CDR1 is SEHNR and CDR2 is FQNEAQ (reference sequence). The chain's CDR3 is CASTTQGQGDEQYF. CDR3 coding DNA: TGTGCCAGCACCACCCAGGGACAGGGTGACGAGCAGTACTTC.

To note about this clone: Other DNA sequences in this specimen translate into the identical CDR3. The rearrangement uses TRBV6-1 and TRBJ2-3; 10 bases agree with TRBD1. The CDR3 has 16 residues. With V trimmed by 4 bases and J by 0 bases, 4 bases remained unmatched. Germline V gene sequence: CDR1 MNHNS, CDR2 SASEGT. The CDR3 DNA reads TGTGCCAGCAGTGCACCGGGACAGGGGAGCACAGATACGCAGTATTTT. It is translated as CASSAPGQGSTDTQYF.

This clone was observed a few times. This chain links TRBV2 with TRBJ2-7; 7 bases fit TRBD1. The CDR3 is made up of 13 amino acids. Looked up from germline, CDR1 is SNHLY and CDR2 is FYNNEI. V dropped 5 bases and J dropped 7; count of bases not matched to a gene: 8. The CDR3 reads CASSNYRGQEQYF. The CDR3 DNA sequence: TGTGCCAGCAGTAACTATAGGGGGCAAGAGCAGTACTTC.

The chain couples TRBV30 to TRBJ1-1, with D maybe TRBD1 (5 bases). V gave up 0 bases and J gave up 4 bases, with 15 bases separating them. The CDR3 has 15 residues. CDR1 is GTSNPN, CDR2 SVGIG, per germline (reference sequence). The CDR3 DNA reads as TGTGCCTGGAGTGTATTCCCGGGGGGTCGCACTGAAGCTTTCTTT. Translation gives CAWSVFPGGRTEAFF.